The rows below give T cell receptor beta chains drawn from one sample of a study of beta chain features in type 1 diabetes. Libraries were prepared by immunoSEQ multiplex PCR; TCRdb keeps only in-frame clonotypes and omits some of them. Here the sample spans about half a million clones, over 25% being singletons. Material: naive CD4+ T cells from blood. These receptors were obtained from a man aged 18 to 30 in good health. Each CDR3 is given without its conserved first and last residue. Clone size is given for some rows only: seen once, a few or many times, or a class if the clone is expanded.

J gene: TRBJ2-1; V gene: TRBV18; clone size: -; CDR3 protein: ASSPSGRMSYNEQF
J gene: TRBJ2-1; V gene: TRBV29-1; clone size: -; CDR3 protein: SVGYEQF
J gene: TRBJ2-3; V gene: TRBV7-2; clone size: -; CDR3 protein: ASSRRTDTQY
J gene: TRBJ2-1; V gene: TRBV30; clone size: once; CDR3 protein: AWSPTSGQQF
J gene: TRBJ2-5; V gene: TRBV25-1; clone size: few; CDR3 protein: ASSPGTGTQY
J gene: TRBJ2-1; V gene: TRBV9; clone size: few; CDR3 protein: ASSAPSSNEQF
J gene: TRBJ2-7; V gene: TRBV27; clone size: -; CDR3 protein: ASSFGRNYEQY
J gene: TRBJ1-1; V gene: TRBV7-8; clone size: -; CDR3 protein: ASSLRTVDTEAF
J gene: TRBJ2-7; V gene: TRBV30; clone size: -; CDR3 protein: AWSVLFSYEQY
J gene: TRBJ2-4; V gene: TRBV7-2; clone size: -; CDR3 protein: ASSVGLPKNIQY
J gene: TRBJ1-1; V gene: TRBV30; clone size: -; CDR3 protein: AWSGGVNTEAF
J gene: TRBJ2-2; V gene: TRBV28; clone size: -; CDR3 protein: ASHQDWNTGELF
J gene: TRBJ2-7; V gene: TRBV2; clone size: few; CDR3 protein: ATSTSRSSYEQY
J gene: TRBJ1-2; V gene: TRBV30; clone size: few; CDR3 protein: AWSVRSSGYT
J gene: TRBJ1-5; V gene: TRBV30; clone size: -; CDR3 protein: AWSGQLNQPQH
J gene: TRBJ1-2; V gene: TRBV25-1; clone size: few; CDR3 protein: ASSPTGRQIYGYT
J gene: TRBJ1-4; V gene: TRBV13; clone size: -; CDR3 protein: ASSFRTGTEKLF
J gene: TRBJ2-1; V gene: TRBV14; clone size: -; CDR3 protein: ASSQVASYNEQF
J gene: TRBJ1-1; V gene: TRBV5-1; clone size: few; CDR3 protein: ASSGTAFMNTEAF
J gene: TRBJ2-2; V gene: TRBV9; clone size: few; CDR3 protein: ASSVGNPQDAGELF
J gene: TRBJ2-1; V gene: TRBV10-3; clone size: -; CDR3 protein: AISERVSNGYEQF
J gene: TRBJ2-3; V gene: TRBV7-9; clone size: few; CDR3 protein: ASSPGWGTSTDTQY
J gene: TRBJ2-3; V gene: TRBV29-1; clone size: -; CDR3 protein: SVGTGSTDTQY
J gene: TRBJ2-3; V gene: TRBV15; clone size: few; CDR3 protein: ATSSPLQGADTQY
J gene: TRBJ2-7; V gene: TRBV30; clone size: -; CDR3 protein: AWSVQRNSYEQY
J gene: TRBJ2-1; V gene: TRBV2; clone size: few; CDR3 protein: ASKLVREQF
J gene: TRBJ2-1; V gene: TRBV7-3; clone size: -; CDR3 protein: ASSLEFWDNEQF
J gene: TRBJ1-4; V gene: TRBV9; clone size: -; CDR3 protein: ASSRDPGQANEKLF
J gene: TRBJ2-1; V gene: TRBV30; clone size: -; CDR3 protein: AWSVPGRAYNEQF
J gene: TRBJ2-6; V gene: TRBV7-8; clone size: -; CDR3 protein: ASSLPGLWANVLT
J gene: TRBJ2-2; V gene: TRBV7-2; clone size: -; CDR3 protein: ASSLQQGATGELF
J gene: TRBJ1-2; V gene: TRBV11-1; clone size: few; CDR3 protein: ASSSGTHYGYT
J gene: TRBJ1-1; V gene: TRBV5-4; clone size: -; CDR3 protein: ASSSGPNRAMNTEAF
J gene: TRBJ1-5; V gene: TRBV10-3; clone size: once; CDR3 protein: AISGTGNQPQH
J gene: TRBJ2-3; V gene: TRBV20-1; clone size: -; CDR3 protein: SATGGETQY
J gene: TRBJ2-1; V gene: TRBV5-1; clone size: -; CDR3 protein: ASQQGLSYNEQF
J gene: TRBJ2-3; V gene: TRBV30; clone size: few; CDR3 protein: AWAWSDTDTQY
J gene: TRBJ2-1; V gene: TRBV7-3; clone size: few; CDR3 protein: ASSLTSYLNEQF